This T cell receptor beta chain was profiled in a study of blood T cell repertoires in COVID-19. Study in general: Donors in the United States, Italy and Spain gave samples during acute or convalescent COVID-19.

Trimming removed 3 bases from V and 5 bases from J; junction bases left unmatched: 4. Germline CDR1 reads MNHEY; CDR2 reads SVGAGI. The CDR3 spans 14 residues. Assay used: immunoSEQ multiplex PCR; TCRdb lists only in-frame clones, some missing. The top ten hold about 16% of the sample, which has 150,000 to 180,000 clones, 75% to 90% seen once. The sequence was obtained from a woman between 35 and 50 years old with acute or convalescent COVID-19. The J gene is TRBJ2-1, the V gene TRBV6-5, with 7 bases matching TRBD2. Sequencing was performed on peripheral blood. CDR3 amino acids: CASSYGRVNNEQFF. CDR3 DNA: TGTGCCAGCAGTTATGGGAGGGTTAACAATGAGCAGTTCTTC.